This TCR beta chain stems from a study of Ad26.COV2.S vaccination and SARS-CoV-2 variants (TCRdb year 2021). Describing the broader study: Vaccine-arm donors came from COV1001, a multicentre, randomized, double-blind, placebo-controlled phase I-IIa trial of Ad26.COV2.S in healthy adults. Dosing of Ad26.COV2.S was intramuscular, at either 5x10^10 or 1x10^11 viral particles, delivered as one shot or as two shots spaced 56 days apart. Sequencing of the TCRbeta repertoire served to evaluate the specificity and breadth of SARS-CoV-2-reactive T cell receptors following Ad26.COV2.S vaccination. The TCR-sequenced set comprised around 30 samples: about 19 Ad26.COV2.S vaccine recipients, 5 placebo recipients and 8 SARS-CoV-2 convalescent individuals. Trial participants were randomized into five groups of five: low-dose or high-dose Ad26.COV2.S given once or twice, or placebo on both occasions. Throughout the experiments and outcome assessment, investigators stayed blinded to trial group allocation. Results and caveats for the whole study, not just this receptor: Non-spike TCR breadth was comparable between vaccine and placebo recipients, consistent with the vaccine containing only spike. The study lacked the statistical power to compare responses across vaccine doses or regimens. Ad26.COV2.S recipients had higher spike-specific TCR breadth than placebo recipients (P = 0.0014). Substantial breadth of spike-specific CD8+ and CD4+ T cell responses was reported after vaccination. It was noted by the authors that total T cell responses may have been underestimated by the TCR breadth and depth analyses.

What this sample's treatment or condition label stands for: about 20 received Ad26.COV2.S at low or high dose, single or two shots; roughly five received placebo; per-sample allocation not given. For vaccine and placebo recipients, the sequenced repertoires came from samples collected on day 63 after the first injection. Between 29 July and 7 August 2020, Cohort 1b enrolled some 25 adults aged 18-55 years at one site in Boston, USA. Ad26.COV2.S consisted of a replication-incompetent adenovirus type 26 vector by which a prefusion-stabilized SARS-CoV-2 spike protein from the original Wuhan strain was expressed. CDR3 length: 13 amino acids, cysteine to phenylalanine. Kept here is only the CDR3 DNA, which spans 39 bases and is read in frame from base 1. V gives up 8 bases and J gives up 2 bases, and the segment between their germline ends measures 12 bases. The germline V gene (reference sequence) gives CDR1 as SEHNR and CDR2 as FQNEAQ.

TCRbeta CDR3 regions were sequenced with the immunoSEQ Assay. After extraction, genomic DNA underwent amplification by bias-controlled multiplex PCR, followed by high-throughput sequencing. Turning to the authors' computational methods: Collapsing and filtering of sequences were performed to quantify the absolute abundance of each unique TCRbeta CDR3 region. T cell fraction was estimated by normalizing TCRbeta template counts to usable DNA, with usable DNA measured through amplification of reference genes found in all nucleated cells. Repertoire TCRs were annotated as SARS-CoV-2-specific by exact matching of V gene, CDR3 amino acid sequence and J gene to a known reactive TCR set. The reference SARS-CoV-2 TCR set came from MIRA and was filtered for enrichment in COVID-19-positive ImmuneCODE repertoires, removing public or cross-reactive TCRs. Drawing on the MIRA antigens, annotated TCRs were analysed further at the level of specific ORF or position within ORF. Breadth was defined as the number of annotated unique rearrangements divided by the total number of unique productive rearrangements, and depth was defined as the summed frequency of the annotated unique rearrangements. TCR breadth was compared between groups using two-sided Wilcoxon rank-sum tests. The source is immuneACCESS, and TCRdb retained only in-frame sequences with V and J called. Part of the clones is not carried over; for the studies checked, unresolved V genes explain less than half of this, and the remainder is unexplained. The D gene and trimming were derived from the DNA, and the V and J assignments and clone size from that table. For this sample there are 290,000 or so clones; about 90% appear just once. The ten biggest clones cover around 3% of the sample.

As regards this clone: Its antigen has not been determined. No much larger clonotype is one base removed from it; base qualities were not supplied.

The source was peripheral blood, collected in a trial of Ad26.COV2.S vaccine versus placebo. This TCR derives from a person between 18 and 65 years old who received the Ad26.COV2.S COVID-19 vaccine or a placebo. The V and J genes are TRBV7-9 and TRBJ2-5; TRBD1 is possibly the D segment (6 matching bases). The nucleotides are TGTGCCAGCCGCCGAGGGGGTCAAGAGACCCAGTACTTC. It codes for CASRRGGQETQYF.